Listed below are T cell receptor beta chains from one sample, sequenced in a study of T cell repertoires in cytomegalovirus infection. TCRdb reprocessed the reads via MiXCR and lists one record per CDR3 protein. The repertoire holds some 680,000 distinct CDR3 sequences, with roughly 36% as singletons. Sequencing was carried out using PBMCs. These receptor sequences come from a human donor in good health (CMV status not recorded). Some clones in this sample may be carry-over from other donors' samples. Both conserved end residues are part of each CDR3. Each record gives: D gene, V gene, clone size, CDR3 length, J gene, CDR3 protein, CDR3 DNA. The D gene is left open where the match is weak. Expanded clones get a size class; other rows say once, few or many, or leave the size out.

d_call: -
v_call: TRBV20-1
clone_size: -
cdr3_length: 13
j_call: TRBJ2-7
cdr3_aa: CSASWAGIYEQYF
cdr3_nt: TGCAGTGCTAGTTGGGCGGGCATTTACGAGCAGTACTTC

d_call: -
v_call: TRBV7-2
clone_size: few
cdr3_length: 14
j_call: TRBJ1-6
cdr3_aa: CASSIGQISSPLHF
cdr3_nt: TGTGCCAGCAGCATCGGACAGATTTCCTCACCCCTCCACTTT

d_call: -
v_call: TRBV27
clone_size: few
cdr3_length: 14
j_call: TRBJ1-1
cdr3_aa: CASPSGAIGAEAFF
cdr3_nt: TGTGCCAGTCCTTCCGGAGCGATAGGGGCTGAAGCTTTCTTT

d_call: -
v_call: TRBV14
clone_size: once
cdr3_length: 16
j_call: TRBJ2-7
cdr3_aa: CASSQDPRQGTYEQYF
cdr3_nt: TGTGCCAGCAGCCAAGATCCAAGGCAGGGAACCTACGAGCAGTACTTC

d_call: TRBD1
v_call: TRBV19
clone_size: few
cdr3_length: 16
j_call: TRBJ2-5
cdr3_aa: CASSIWLRGRGETQYF
cdr3_nt: TGTGCCAGTAGTATTTGGCTCAGGGGGCGCGGGGAGACCCAGTACTTC

d_call: TRBD1
v_call: TRBV28
clone_size: -
cdr3_length: 16
j_call: TRBJ1-2
cdr3_aa: CASSLSVTGGNYGYTF
cdr3_nt: TGTGCCAGCAGTTTATCAGTTACAGGGGGAAACTATGGCTACACCTTC

d_call: TRBD1
v_call: TRBV19
clone_size: few
cdr3_length: 16
j_call: TRBJ2-5
cdr3_aa: CASSPGDRANQETQYF
cdr3_nt: TGTGCCAGCTCTCCCGGGGACAGGGCTAATCAAGAGACCCAGTACTTC

d_call: TRBD2
v_call: TRBV12-3/TRBV12-4
clone_size: few
cdr3_length: 14
j_call: TRBJ2-7
cdr3_aa: CASTSRGGFYEQYF
cdr3_nt: TGTGCCAGCACGTCGCGGGGGGGGTTCTACGAGCAGTACTTC

d_call: TRBD2
v_call: TRBV3-1
clone_size: few
cdr3_length: 15
j_call: TRBJ2-7
cdr3_aa: CASSLRGGRIYEQYF
cdr3_nt: TGTGCCAGCAGCCTGCGGGGGGGCCGAATCTACGAGCAGTACTTC

d_call: -
v_call: TRBV19
clone_size: few
cdr3_length: 14
j_call: TRBJ1-5
cdr3_aa: CASQDGLNNQPQHF
cdr3_nt: TGTGCCAGTCAGGACGGACTAAACAATCAGCCCCAGCATTTT

d_call: -
v_call: TRBV10-3
clone_size: -
cdr3_length: 15
j_call: TRBJ2-3
cdr3_aa: CAISSQGSGTDTQYF
cdr3_nt: TGTGCCATCAGTTCTCAGGGGAGCGGCACAGATACGCAGTATTTT

d_call: -
v_call: TRBV11-2
clone_size: many
cdr3_length: 14
j_call: TRBJ1-1
cdr3_aa: CASSFTAGRVEAFF
cdr3_nt: TGTGCCAGCAGCTTTACCGCGGGAAGGGTTGAAGCTTTCTTT

d_call: -
v_call: TRBV28
clone_size: -
cdr3_length: 16
j_call: TRBJ1-2
cdr3_aa: CASSAYRDTGLYGYTF
cdr3_nt: TGTGCCAGCAGTGCCTACCGGGATACAGGACTCTATGGCTACACCTTC

d_call: -
v_call: TRBV7-8
clone_size: few
cdr3_length: 15
j_call: TRBJ1-1
cdr3_aa: CASSSSEGLMLEAFF
cdr3_nt: TGTGCCAGCAGCTCCAGCGAGGGTCTTATGCTTGAAGCTTTCTTT

d_call: TRBD1
v_call: TRBV7-2
clone_size: -
cdr3_length: 16
j_call: TRBJ1-2
cdr3_aa: CASSLAPTGGIGGYTF
cdr3_nt: TGTGCCAGCAGCTTAGCGCCGACAGGGGGGATAGGTGGCTACACCTTC

d_call: -
v_call: TRBV5-8
clone_size: few
cdr3_length: 15
j_call: TRBJ1-4
cdr3_aa: CASSLGGRWNEKLFF
cdr3_nt: TGTGCCAGCAGCTTGGGGGGACGGTGGAATGAAAAACTGTTTTTT

d_call: -
v_call: TRBV6-5
clone_size: few
cdr3_length: 12
j_call: TRBJ1-1
cdr3_aa: CASRQAGSEAFF
cdr3_nt: TGTGCCAGCAGACAGGCCGGCTCCGAAGCTTTCTTT

d_call: TRBD1
v_call: TRBV9
clone_size: many
cdr3_length: 16
j_call: TRBJ1-2
cdr3_aa: CASSPPGTGVNYGYTF
cdr3_nt: TGTGCCAGCAGCCCTCCCGGGACAGGGGTAAACTATGGCTACACCTTC

d_call: TRBD1
v_call: TRBV7-2
clone_size: few
cdr3_length: 15
j_call: TRBJ1-4
cdr3_aa: CASSSSQGGYEKLFF
cdr3_nt: TGTGCCAGCAGCTCCTCACAGGGGGGGTATGAAAAACTGTTTTTT

d_call: -
v_call: TRBV27
clone_size: few
cdr3_length: 12
j_call: TRBJ1-2
cdr3_aa: CASSNSSYGYTF
cdr3_nt: TGTGCCAGCAGTAACAGTTCATATGGCTACACCTTC

d_call: TRBD1
v_call: TRBV7-7
clone_size: -
cdr3_length: 15
j_call: TRBJ1-1
cdr3_aa: CASSPSDRANTEAFF
cdr3_nt: TGTGCTAGCAGCCCAAGTGACAGGGCAAACACTGAAGCTTTCTTT

d_call: TRBD2
v_call: TRBV28
clone_size: -
cdr3_length: 14
j_call: TRBJ2-7
cdr3_aa: CASDASGSNYEQYF
cdr3_nt: TGTGCCAGCGACGCAAGCGGGAGCAACTACGAGCAGTACTTC

d_call: TRBD1
v_call: TRBV11-2
clone_size: -
cdr3_length: 15
j_call: TRBJ2-2
cdr3_aa: CASSRDRLNTGELFF
cdr3_nt: TGTGCCAGCAGCCGGGACAGGTTGAACACCGGGGAGCTGTTTTTT

d_call: -
v_call: TRBV7-2
clone_size: many
cdr3_length: 17
j_call: TRBJ2-3
cdr3_aa: CASSKFPPSSGTDTQYF
cdr3_nt: TGTGCCAGCAGCAAATTTCCCCCTAGCTCCGGCACAGATACGCAGTATTTT

d_call: TRBD2
v_call: TRBV11-1
clone_size: -
cdr3_length: 13
j_call: TRBJ2-3
cdr3_aa: CASSGGLAGGLNF
cdr3_nt: TGTGCCAGCAGCGGAGGACTAGCGGGGGGTCTGAATTTT

d_call: TRBD1
v_call: TRBV12-3/TRBV12-4
clone_size: few
cdr3_length: 15
j_call: TRBJ1-4
cdr3_aa: CASSRSGTGAEKLFF
cdr3_nt: TGTGCCAGCAGCCGTTCCGGGACAGGGGCTGAAAAACTGTTTTTT

d_call: -
v_call: TRBV4-2
clone_size: few
cdr3_length: 13
j_call: TRBJ1-6
cdr3_aa: CASSQDHNSPLHF
cdr3_nt: TGTGCCAGCAGCCAAGATCATAATTCACCCCTCCACTTT

d_call: TRBD1
v_call: TRBV28
clone_size: -
cdr3_length: 16
j_call: TRBJ1-2
cdr3_aa: CASSPPGQGANYGYTF
cdr3_nt: TGTGCCAGCAGCCCACCGGGACAGGGGGCCAACTATGGCTACACCTTC

d_call: -
v_call: TRBV7-9
clone_size: many
cdr3_length: 17
j_call: TRBJ1-1
cdr3_aa: CASSLAISTVTRREAFF
cdr3_nt: TGTGCCAGCAGCTTAGCGATATCCACAGTGACGCGCCGAGAAGCTTTCTTT

d_call: -
v_call: TRBV2
clone_size: -
cdr3_length: 14
j_call: TRBJ1-5
cdr3_aa: CASSDRQTNQPQHF
cdr3_nt: TGTGCCAGCAGTGATAGGCAGACTAATCAGCCCCAGCATTTT

d_call: -
v_call: TRBV28
clone_size: -
cdr3_length: 14
j_call: TRBJ2-1
cdr3_aa: CASSFRTGNNEQFF
cdr3_nt: TGTGCCAGCAGTTTTAGAACAGGCAACAATGAGCAGTTCTTC

d_call: -
v_call: TRBV5-4
clone_size: -
cdr3_length: 15
j_call: TRBJ1-1
cdr3_aa: CASSLEGSSPPEAFF
cdr3_nt: TGTGCCAGCAGCTTGGAAGGCAGCTCGCCCCCTGAAGCTTTCTTT

d_call: TRBD1
v_call: TRBV6-2/TRBV6-3
clone_size: once
cdr3_length: 16
j_call: TRBJ2-2
cdr3_aa: CSILPYKTGVTGELFF
cdr3_nt: TGTTCCATACTACCCTATAAGACAGGGGTCACCGGGGAGCTGTTTTTT